The subject of this entry is one T cell receptor beta chain. This clonotype was counted ten times or more. Which antigen it targets is not known. No quality values exist for individual bases; no much larger clone is one base distant. Moderately to severely active disease, a Clinical Activity Score of at least 3, a NOSPECS grade of at least 4, and a duration under 3 months were present in ophthalmopathy patients. Exclusion was applied to patients with uncontrolled infections, other autoimmune diseases, pregnancy or lactation. Diagnoses relied on clinical symptoms, serum thyroxine and TRAb, thyroid ultrasound and orbital computed tomography. PBMCs were isolated from 10 ml of fresh peripheral blood by Ficoll-Paque density gradient centrifugation. Total RNA was extracted using Trizol reagent, and RNA quality was assessed on an Agilent 2100 Bioanalyzer. TCR beta CDR3 regions were amplified from RNA transcripts. A first-round RT-PCR of the TCR CDR3 used the HTBI primer set with the Qiagen OneStep RT-PCR kit. Libraries were constructed in a second round of multiplex PCR, after which size selection and purification were performed. Paired-end sequencing of the libraries was performed with 100 bp reads on an Illumina HiSeq2000. The study's own analysis went as follows. SOAPnuke was used to process the raw data, throwing out any read that contained adapters or uncalled bases, had a mean Phred below 15, or lacked an exact constant-primer or identifier match. COPE v1.2.5 was used to merge high-quality paired reads, and clonotypes were defined as unique nucleotide sequences. MiTCR v1.1 was used to align the clonotypes against IMGT TRBV, TRBD and TRBJ reference segments. The analysis included only V-J combinations with a frequency above 0.0001, which together covered around 99% of the repertoires. The TCS score was defined as the ratio of F50 (clonal expansion) to E x V (chaos), calculated using BLOSUM62-based TCRdist between CDR3 peptides within each V-J. Welch's t-statistics and random forest reduced some 510 V-J features to about 13, which were used in a naive Bayes classifier (R e1071). The public reads were reprocessed in TCRdb via fastp at Q25 and MiXCR, keeping in-frame beta chains. Every entry covers one CDR3 protein and lists the most common genes and DNA from its rows. The V and J calls reflect TCRdb's pipeline rather than the authors' work. This sample comprises roughly 250,000 distinct CDR3 sequences, approximately 16% of them detected only once. 28% of the sample is held by the ten biggest clonotypes.

V drops 3 bases and J drops 2 bases, leaving 20 bases in between. Reading from cysteine to phenylalanine, the CDR3 counts 18 amino acids. Only the CDR3 portion is preserved as DNA: 54 bases, with reading frame beginning at the first base. CDR1 and CDR2, per the germline V gene (reference sequence), are LGHDT and YNNKEL. The source of the sample is a study of T cells in Graves' hyperthyroidism and ophthalmopathy (dated by TCRdb to between 2018 and 2021). Regarding the research as a whole: Peripheral blood samples were taken at initial diagnosis, before any treatment was given. Following sampling, methimazole starting at 30 mg daily was given to hyperthyroidism patients, and high-dose intravenous methylprednisolone was given to ophthalmopathy patients. The 75 to 100 discovery patients were divided at random into training and test sets in a 7:3 ratio. In roughly six Graves' hyperthyroidism patients, the study also compared T-cell repertoires from thyroid tissue with T-cell repertoires from blood. A discovery cohort of approximately 97 patients, approximately 44 with Graves' ophthalmopathy and approximately 57 with stable Graves' hyperthyroidism, was used to find distinguishing TCR V-J signatures. The paper reports TCR Vbeta CDR3 sequencing of 135 peripheral blood samples: around 41 ophthalmopathy, roughly 80 hyperthyroidism and 17 progressor patients. Whether ophthalmopathy could be predicted prospectively was tested in an independent validation cohort made up of under 20 hyperthyroidism patients plus 17 patients who later progressed to ophthalmopathy.

Study-level results and caveats: A model built on a 13 V-J signature distinguished ophthalmopathy from stable hyperthyroidism, reaching 85% to 90% sensitivity and under 84% specificity in cross-validation and 80%/75% in testing. In validation, the model predicted progression to ophthalmopathy with approximately 71% sensitivity and 72.22% specificity, a median of 6.5 months before onset. Most expanded thyroid clonotypes (frequency above 0.001) were also found in blood, which suggests that blood repertoires may mirror thyroid immune responses. No statistical method was used to set the sample size in advance, and investigators knew the group allocation.

The chain couples TRBV3-1 to TRBJ1-3, with the D segment identity uncertain. The sequence came from a woman younger than 30 with Graves' ophthalmopathy. The sequenced sample consisted of blood. The bases are TGTGCCAGCAGCCAGGCCATCACTGTACTCACGGCTGGAAACACCATATATTTT. Translation gives CASSQAITVLTAGNTIYF.